These 30 T cell receptor beta chains originate from one sample sequenced in a study of blood T cell repertoires in COVID-19 (dated by TCRdb to the early 2020s). Library construction relied on the immunoSEQ multiplex PCR assay. This is the immuneACCESS table as TCRdb keeps it, with only in-frame sequences that have V and J called. A part of the clones is gone; compared with another copy, unresolved V genes explain less than half, and the rest is unexplained. The sample table shows some 200,000 clones, and around 85% are seen once. The ten largest account for roughly 9.2% of the sample. Sample: peripheral blood. The origin of the receptors is a woman older than 75 with acute or convalescent COVID-19.

This clone was counted a single time. In DNA, the CDR3 is TGTGCCAGTACTAAGACAGGTTCCGAAAACATTCAGTACTTC. Translating gives CASTKTGSENIQYF. The chain couples TRBV19 to TRBJ2-4; TRBD1 is a possible D gene (6 bases). Deletions cut 7 bases from V and 5 bases from J, with 15 bases between. The germline V gene has CDR1 LNHDA and CDR2 SQIVND (reference sequence). This CDR3 contains 14 residues.

The chain has TRBV2 and TRBJ1-2, with D tentatively TRBD1 (6 bases). The CDR3 has 16 amino acids. Germline V lookup: CDR1 SNHLY, CDR2 FYNNEI. V gave up 3 bases and J gave up 1 base, with 15 bases separating them. The CDR3 DNA is TGTGCCAGCAGTGAGCGGGGGCCTTCAATTAACTATGGCTACACCTTC. This encodes CASSERGPSINYGYTF.

This clone was detected a few times. The V and J genes are TRBV28 and TRBJ1-6; D ambiguous. Germline V gene lookup returns CDR1 MDHEN and CDR2 SYDVKM. This CDR3 has 13 residues. The germline V and J ends were trimmed by 10 bases and 9 bases, with 16 bases remaining between them. The CDR3, as DNA: TGTGCCACCACTGAGGCTCAGAGTTCACCCCTCCACTTT. Amino acids: CATTEAQSSPLHF.

The chain carries TRBV4-3 and TRBJ2-1, with TRBD1 matching over 10 bases. The CDR3 extends over 19 amino acids. From germline, CDR1 is LGHNA and CDR2 YSLEER. Germline trimming cut 0 bases from V and 0 bases from J; bases unmatched to any gene: 8. CDR3 sequence (DNA): TGCGCCAGCAGCCAAGAATGGGGCGGGACAGGGGACTCCTACAATGAGCAGTTCTTC. Encoded protein: CASSQEWGGTGDSYNEQFF.

V is TRBV5-1 and J is TRBJ1-2; 7 nucleotides align to TRBD1. The CDR3 loop spans 14 amino acids. CDR1 is SGHRS and CDR2 is YFSETQ in the germline V gene. J was trimmed by 5 bases and V by 2 bases; bases with no gene match: 6. DNA for the CDR3: TGCGCCAGCAGCTTCCAGGGGGTCGCATATGGCTACACCTTC. It codes for CASSFQGVAYGYTF.

Only one count was recorded for this clone. V and J are TRBV28 and TRBJ1-2; D not resolved. Germline CDR1 is MDHEN and CDR2 is SYDVKM. The CDR3 runs 14 residues. Trimming took 5 bases from V and 0 from J, leaving 10 bases between them. The CDR3 DNA reads TGTGCCAGCAGTCAGGAGGGTCCTAACTATGGCTACACCTTC. Its protein product is CASSQEGPNYGYTF.

The gene calls are TRBV11-3 and TRBJ2-5; D gene unclear. The DNA end is more similar to TRBJ2-7, so the J call may be wrong. The germline gives CDR1 SGHNT, CDR2 YENEEA. The length of the CDR3 is 14 residues. The CDR3 loop reads CASSLFGDSYEQYF. In DNA, the CDR3 is TGTGCCAGCAGCTTATTCGGAGATTCCTACGAGCAGTACTTC.

The CDR3 protein is CASSTRDTRYSYEQYF. Here the CDR3 DNA reads TGTGCCAGCAGCACCAGGGACACTCGATACTCCTACGAGCAGTACTTC. The chain is built from TRBV7-9 and TRBJ2-7; perhaps TRBD1 as D (6 bases). Looked up from germline, CDR1 is SEHNR and CDR2 is FQNEAQ (reference sequence). The CDR3 runs to 16 residues. V dropped 5 bases and J dropped 0 bases, with 17 bases sitting between them.

The rearrangement uses TRBV11-2 and TRBJ1-5; D is unresolved. CDR3 length: 15 residues. Germline V gene lookup returns CDR1 SGHAT and CDR2 FQNNGV. Trimming shortened V by 5 bases and J by 7 bases, and 18 bases separated the two germline ends. The CDR3 DNA reads as TGTGCCAGCAGCGAGCACCCCGGGATCGGGCAGCCCCAGCATTTT. It is translated as CASSEHPGIGQPQHF.

The genes are TRBV6-2 or TRBV6-3 and TRBJ1-2; D is undetermined. Trimming removed 5 bases from V and 7 bases from J, with 14 bases in between. CDR1 and CDR2 from the germline V gene are MNHEY and SVGEGT. This CDR3 has 13 residues. As DNA, the CDR3 is TGTGCCAGCAGTACGATAGACCGGGTTGGCTACACCTTC. Protein product: CASSTIDRVGYTF.

CDR3 sequence (DNA): TGTGCCAGCAGCTCCGTCCTAGGCCAGAACACTGAAGCTTTCTTT. It encodes CASSSVLGQNTEAFF. The gene calls are TRBV7-2 and TRBJ1-1; D gene uncertain. Deletions cut 4 bases from V and 1 base from J, with 13 bases between. The germline V gene encodes CDR1 SGHTA and CDR2 FQGNSA. The CDR3 is made up of 15 amino acids.

Notes on this clone: Mismatch with germline at one junction end may stem from a read error. J is TRBJ2-5 and V is TRBV3-1 (or the pseudogene TRBV3-2), with D uncertain. Germline CDR1 reads LGHDT; CDR2 reads YNNKEL (reference sequence). The CDR3 sequence is 13 residues long. The chain's CDR3 is CASSQDPRQTQYF. The CDR3 nucleotides read TGTGCCAGCAGTCAAGACCCGCGGCAGACCCAGTACTTC.

The rearrangement links TRBV5-4 to TRBJ2-3, with 8 bases identical to TRBD2. Germline-derived CDR1 and CDR2 are SGHNT and YYREEE (reference sequence). The CDR3 covers 15 residues. V was pared by 4 bases and J by 4 bases, with 8 bases of the junction left unmatched. The CDR3 reads CASSQAGGGSDTQYF. In nucleotides, the CDR3 is TGTGCCAGCAGCCAGGCGGGAGGTGGGTCAGATACGCAGTATTTT.

The V and J genes are TRBV4-1 and TRBJ1-6, with D perhaps TRBD1 (5 bases). The ends were cut back, 0 bases at V and 7 bases at J, with 13 bases in the middle. The V gene's germline CDR1 is MGHRA and CDR2 YSYEKL. CDR3 size: 16 residues. The CDR3 sequence is CASSQEKQGWNSPLHF. CDR3 bases: TGCGCCAGCAGCCAAGAAAAGCAGGGCTGGAATTCACCCCTCCACTTT.

The genes are TRBV30 and TRBJ1-1; D gene uncertain. This CDR3 has 13 amino acids. CDR1 and CDR2 (germline): GTSNPN, SVGIG (reference sequence). The V and J ends lost 4 bases and 7 bases respectively, with 16 bases between them. The CDR3 here is CAWNLNPRGEAFF. The CDR3 DNA is TGTGCCTGGAATTTAAACCCACGGGGTGAAGCTTTCTTT.

The rearrangement links TRBV25-1 to TRBJ2-7, with TRBD2 matching 9 bases. From germline, CDR1 is MGHDK and CDR2 SYGVNS. V was clipped by 6 bases and J by 3 bases; unmatched bases: 3. CDR3 length equals 13 residues. CDR3 DNA: TGTGCCAGCAGAGCGGGAGGCAGCTACGAGCAGTACTTC. Its translation: CASRAGGSYEQYF.

A single count supports this clone. The chain links TRBV6-1 to TRBJ1-2; unclear D gene. The CDR3 has 15 amino acids. V shed 2 bases and J shed 0 bases, with 10 bases lying between them. In germline, CDR1 is MNHNS, CDR2 SASEGT. The CDR3 nucleotides read TGTGCCAGCAGTGAACGGGTAGGCCCTAACTATGGCTACACCTTC. Its protein is CASSERVGPNYGYTF.

The rearrangement links TRBV11-2 to TRBJ2-7; TRBD2 might be the D (7 bases). V lost 2 bases to trimming and J lost 1 base, with 12 bases between them. Germline V gene data show CDR1 as SGHAT and CDR2 as FQNNGV. The CDR3 is 15 amino acids. The DNA for the CDR3 is TGTGCCAGCAGCTTAAGGCGGGGGCTTTCCTACGAGCAGTACTTC. Its protein is CASSLRRGLSYEQYF.

The count of this clone is one. The V gene is TRBV21-1, the J gene TRBJ2-7; no DNA check was done on the table's D call, TRBD2. TRBV21-1 is flagged as a pseudogene. The CDR3 sequence is 12 residues long. DNA of the CDR3: TGTGCCAGCAGCAAAATTCTCTACGAGCAGTACTTC. Translated, it gives CASSKILYEQYF.

V usage is TRBV6-5 and J usage is TRBJ2-2; a weak D match, TRBD2 (5 bases). V gave up 6 bases and J gave up 1 base, with 12 bases separating them. The CDR3 contains 15 residues. From germline, CDR1 is MNHEY and CDR2 SVGAGI. CDR3: CASSLTRQNTGELFF. For the CDR3, the DNA is TGTGCCAGCAGCCTCACTAGACAGAACACCGGGGAGCTGTTTTTT.

The chain carries TRBV12-5 and TRBJ2-3; no clear D gene. In germline, CDR1 is LGHNT, CDR2 FRNRAP. Trimming took off 2 bases at V and 4 bases at J, with 13 bases between the two ends. This CDR3 has 15 amino acids. Here the CDR3 DNA reads TGTGCTAGTGGTTTGCCCCGGGTCGGATCAGATACGCAGTATTTT. This sequence encodes CASGLPRVGSDTQYF.

The CDR3 here is CASSLGQSGGNTIYF. In nucleotides, the CDR3 is TGCGCCAGCAGCCTCGGACAGAGCGGAGGAAACACCATATATTTT. V gene TRBV5-1 combines with J gene TRBJ1-3; D might be TRBD1 (6 bases). Germline lookup yields CDR1 SGHRS and CDR2 YFSETQ. This CDR3 is built from 15 residues. Deletions cut 4 bases from V and 4 bases from J, with 15 bases between.

The CDR3 DNA reads TGTGCCAGCAGCTCCCCAGGGGGTGAGCAGTACTTC. It translates to CASSSPGGEQYF. The V gene is TRBV7-9, the J gene TRBJ2-7; 7 nucleotides align to TRBD1. J gave up 7 bases and V 4 bases, and 4 bases lay outside the gene matches. The CDR3 sequence is 12 residues long. Looked up from germline, CDR1 is SEHNR and CDR2 is FQNEAQ (reference sequence).

J is TRBJ1-1 and V is TRBV5-4; 7 nucleotides align to TRBD1. The length of the CDR3 is 13 residues. V trimming: 4 bases; J trimming: 5 bases; junction bases outside the gene matches: 5. Per the germline V gene, CDR1 is SGHNT and CDR2 is YYREEE (reference sequence). The CDR3 DNA is TGTGCCAGCAGCAATGCAGGGGGTACTGAAGCTTTCTTT. This translates into CASSNAGGTEAFF.

The J gene is TRBJ1-3, the V gene TRBV6-5, with D uncertain. Germline CDR1 is MNHEY and CDR2 is SVGAGI. The CDR3 consists of 15 residues. V was pared by 0 bases and J by 1 base, with 7 bases between. CDR3 sequence (DNA): TGTGCCAGCAGTTACTCGCCGGGGTCTGGAAACACCATATATTTT. Protein product: CASSYSPGSGNTIYF.

Turning to this clone: Its ends do not fully match the called genes, so a read error is possible. The J gene is TRBJ2-1, the V gene TRBV29-1; 8 positions agree with TRBD2. The CDR3 runs to 14 residues. Germline V gene lookup returns CDR1 SQVTM and CDR2 ANQGSEA. The CDR3 DNA is TGCAGCTTTGAGGACGGGGGGGCCTACAATGAGCAGTTCTTC. This translates into CSFEDGGAYNEQFF.

The J gene is TRBJ2-7, the V gene TRBV5-1; tentatively, D is TRBD2 (7 bases). Trimming removed 4 bases from V and 6 bases from J, with 14 bases in between. This CDR3 has 13 residues. Germline lookup yields CDR1 SGHRS and CDR2 YFSETQ. CDR3 coding DNA: TGCGCCAGCAGCCCGGAGGGGGGGCCCGAGCAGTACTTC. Encoded protein: CASSPEGGPEQYF.

The chain carries TRBV5-5 and TRBJ2-1; maybe TRBD2 (5 bases). The CDR3 sequence is 17 residues long. The V gene's germline CDR1 is SGHKS and CDR2 YYEKEE (reference sequence). The V gene lost 6 bases and the J gene lost 7 bases, with 26 bases spanning the gap. The CDR3: CASIIVRPDPSRNEQFF. The CDR3 bases are TGTGCCAGCATCATTGTCCGTCCGGACCCTAGCAGGAATGAGCAGTTCTTC.

The chain is built from TRBV3-1 (or the pseudogene TRBV3-2) and TRBJ2-1, with a tentative D call TRBD1 (5 bases). The CDR3 has 12 residues. Trimming left V 4 bases short and J 8 bases short, with 9 bases between. Germline V gene sequence: CDR1 LGHDT, CDR2 YNNKEL (reference sequence). The CDR3 sequence is CASSLQVHEQFF. The CDR3 nucleotides are TGTGCCAGCAGCCTACAGGTCCATGAGCAGTTCTTC.

V usage is TRBV5-4 and J usage is TRBJ1-4, with 8 bases fitting TRBD1. Per germline, CDR1 SGHNT and CDR2 YYREEE (reference sequence). J was trimmed by 3 bases and V by 3 bases; bases with no gene match: 7. The CDR3 totals 16 residues. The CDR3 sequence: CASSSGTGQANEKLFF. Here the CDR3 DNA reads TGTGCCAGCAGCTCCGGGACAGGCCAAGCTAATGAAAAACTGTTTTTT.